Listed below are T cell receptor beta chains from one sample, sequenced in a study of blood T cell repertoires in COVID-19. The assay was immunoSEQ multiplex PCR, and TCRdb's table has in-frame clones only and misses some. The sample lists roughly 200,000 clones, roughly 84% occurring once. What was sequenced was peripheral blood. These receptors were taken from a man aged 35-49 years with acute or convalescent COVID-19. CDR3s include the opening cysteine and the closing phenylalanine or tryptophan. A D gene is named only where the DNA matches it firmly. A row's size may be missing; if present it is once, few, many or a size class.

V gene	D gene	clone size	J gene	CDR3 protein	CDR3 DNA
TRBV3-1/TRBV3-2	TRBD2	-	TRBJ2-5	CASSASGRVQETQYF	TGTGCCAGCAGCGCCAGCGGGAGGGTCCAAGAGACCCAGTACTTC
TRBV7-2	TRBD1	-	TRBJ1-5	CASSLRQGGQPQHF	TGTGCCAGCAGCCTCCGACAGGGCGGTCAGCCCCAGCATTTT
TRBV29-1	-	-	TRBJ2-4	CSVEVPGNIQYF	TGCAGCGTTGAGGTCCCAGGGAACATTCAGTACTTC
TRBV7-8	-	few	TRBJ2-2	CASSRARGSNTGELFF	TGTGCCAGCAGCCGAGCCAGGGGTTCAAACACCGGGGAGCTGTTTTTT
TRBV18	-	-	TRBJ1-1	CASSPFSDTEAFF	TGTGCCAGCTCACCTTTCTCGGACACTGAAGCTTTCTTT
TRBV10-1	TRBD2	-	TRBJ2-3	CASSEGTSGFTDTQYF	TGCGCCAGCAGTGAAGGGACTAGCGGTTTCACAGATACGCAGTATTTT
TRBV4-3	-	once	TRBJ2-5	CASSQDARVVGGETQYF	TGCGCCAGCAGCCAAGATGCTCGAGTGGTTGGGGGGGAGACCCAGTACTTC
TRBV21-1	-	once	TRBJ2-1	CASSKGADNEQFF	TGTGCCAGCAGCAAGGGAGCGGACAATGAGCAGTTCTTC
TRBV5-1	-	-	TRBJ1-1	CASSFRAWTTGNTEAFF	TGCGCCAGCAGCTTCCGTGCTTGGACAACAGGGAACACTGAAGCTTTCTTT
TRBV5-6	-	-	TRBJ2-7	CASSINSYEQYF	TGTGCCAGCAGCATTAATAGCTACGAGCAGTACTTC
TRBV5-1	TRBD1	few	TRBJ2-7	CASRYRQGYEQYF	TGCGCCAGCAGATACCGACAGGGCTACGAGCAGTACTTC
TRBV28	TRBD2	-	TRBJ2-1	CASRSGIDEQFF	TGTGCCAGCAGGAGCGGGATCGATGAGCAGTTCTTC
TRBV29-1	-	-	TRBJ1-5	CSVADRFDQPQHF	TGCAGCGTGGCGGACAGATTTGATCAGCCCCAGCATTTT
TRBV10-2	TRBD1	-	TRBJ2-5	CASRVRGLDETQYF	TGCGCCAGCAGGGTGAGGGGGCTGGATGAGACCCAGTACTTC
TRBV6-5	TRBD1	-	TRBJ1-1	CASSYSIQGVTEAFF	TGTGCCAGCAGTTACTCGATACAGGGGGTTACTGAAGCTTTCTTT
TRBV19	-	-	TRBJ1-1	CASTRNMNTEAFF	TGTGCCAGTACTAGGAACATGAACACTGAAGCTTTCTTT
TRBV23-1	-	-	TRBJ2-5	CASSKIWGAIQETQYF	TGCGCCAGCAGCAAAATTTGGGGAGCCATACAAGAGACCCAGTACTTC
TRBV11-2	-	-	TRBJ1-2	CASSDSGNGYTF	TGTGCCAGCAGCGACTCAGGGAACGGCTACACCTTC
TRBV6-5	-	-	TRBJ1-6	CASSYSVGGGSLHF	TGTGCCAGCAGTTACTCGGTCGGCGGGGGTTCCCTCCACTTT
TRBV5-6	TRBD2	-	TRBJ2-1	CASSLVWREDNEQFF	TGTGCCAGCAGCTTGGTTTGGCGGGAGGACAATGAGCAGTTCTTC
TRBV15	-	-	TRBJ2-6	CATSPYEAAGANVLTF	TGTGCCACCAGCCCGTATGAGGCGGCGGGGGCCAACGTCCTGACTTTC
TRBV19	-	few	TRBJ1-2	CASSTRGPTNYGYTF	TGTGCCAGTAGTACCCGGGGTCCGACTAACTATGGCTACACCTTC
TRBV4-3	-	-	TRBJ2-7	CASSQVTGWGYEQYF	TGCGCCAGCAGCCAAGTAACGGGATGGGGATACGAGCAGTACTTC
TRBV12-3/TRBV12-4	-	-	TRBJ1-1	CASSLVGDTEAFF	TGTGCCAGCAGTTTAGTCGGGGATACTGAAGCTTTCTTT
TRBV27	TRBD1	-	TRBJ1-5	CASSLRQGNQPQHF	TGTGCCAGCAGTCTCCGACAGGGGAATCAGCCCCAGCATTTT
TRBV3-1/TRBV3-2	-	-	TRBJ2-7	CASSQRVAYEQYF	TGTGCCAGCAGCCAAAGAGTAGCCTACGAGCAGTACTTC
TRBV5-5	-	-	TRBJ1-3	CASSPVGDSGNTIYF	TGTGCCAGCAGCCCGGTTGGGGATAGCGGGAACACCATATATTTT
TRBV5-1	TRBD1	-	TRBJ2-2	CASSLARQGATGELFF	TGCGCCAGCAGCCTAGCAAGGCAGGGGGCTACCGGGGAGCTGTTTTTT
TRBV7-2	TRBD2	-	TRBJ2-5	CASSRTSGTETQYF	TGTGCCAGCAGCCGGACTAGCGGGACAGAGACCCAGTACTTC
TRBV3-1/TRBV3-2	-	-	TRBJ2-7	CASSQDRGSYEQYF	TGTGCCAGCAGCCAAGATCGGGGCTCCTACGAGCAGTACTTC
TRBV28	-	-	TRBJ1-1	CASSASGTASMNTEAFF	TGTGCCAGCAGTGCATCCGGGACTGCCTCAATGAACACTGAAGCTTTCTTT
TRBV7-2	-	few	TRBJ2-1	CASSPDRSSYNEQFF	TGTGCCAGCAGTCCTGACAGAAGCTCCTACAATGAGCAGTTCTTC
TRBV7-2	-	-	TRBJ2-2	CASSRAGARTGELFF	TGTGCCAGCAGCAGGGCGGGGGCTAGGACCGGGGAGCTGTTTTTT
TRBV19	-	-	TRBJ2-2	CASSYPRGAAELFF	TGTGCCAGTAGCTACCCCAGGGGGGCGGCGGAGCTGTTTTTT
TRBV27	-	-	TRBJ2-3	CASSLQGSDTQYF	TGTGCCAGCAGTCTTCAGGGTTCAGATACGCAGTATTTT
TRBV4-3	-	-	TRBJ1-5	CASSQDWVGASNQPQHF	TGCGCCAGCAGCCAAGATTGGGTGGGGGCAAGCAATCAGCCCCAGCATTTT
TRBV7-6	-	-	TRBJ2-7	CASSPMEGHYEQYF	TGTGCCAGCAGCCCGATGGAGGGTCACTACGAGCAGTACTTC
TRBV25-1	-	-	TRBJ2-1	CASSTSLEGTPFF	TGTGCCAGCAGTACTTCCTTAGAGGGTACCCCGTTCTTC
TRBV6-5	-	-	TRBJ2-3	CASHRGILTDTQYF	TGTGCCTCCCACCGGGGGATTCTGACAGATACGCAGTATTTT
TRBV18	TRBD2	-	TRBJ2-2	CASSSIRLAWGTGELFF	TGTGCCAGCTCATCCATTAGACTAGCCTGGGGCACCGGGGAGCTGTTTTTT